The 23 T cell receptor beta chains given below trace back to one sample, sequenced in a study of blood T cell repertoires in COVID-19. The data were produced by immunoSEQ multiplex PCR, yet TCRdb's version contains in-frame clones alone and is incomplete. The repertoire holds fewer than 250,000 clones, with 86% as singletons. Sequenced: peripheral blood. The source is a man aged 45-60 years with acute or convalescent COVID-19.

This chain joins TRBV4-2 and TRBJ2-7, with 7 positions matching TRBD1. V was pared by 0 bases and J by 1 base, with 0 bases of the junction left unmatched. The CDR3 has 14 amino acids. Germline CDR1 reads LGHNA; CDR2 reads YNFKEQ. The CDR3 spells CASSQEQGSYEQYF. CDR3 nucleotides: TGTGCCAGCAGCCAAGAACAGGGGTCCTACGAGCAGTACTTC.

The chain uses TRBV6-2 or TRBV6-3 and TRBJ2-5, with 13 bases fitting TRBD2. The germline CDR1 and CDR2 sequences are MNHEY and SVGEGT. CDR3 length: 15 residues. V shed 5 bases, J shed 5 bases, and the junction held 5 bases outside the gene matches. CDR3 region: CASSKTSGGRETQYF. Here the CDR3 DNA reads TGTGCCAGCAGTAAGACTAGCGGGGGGCGGGAGACCCAGTACTTC.

The chain combines TRBV12-3 or TRBV12-4 with TRBJ2-2, with D possibly TRBD2 on 6 matching bases. This CDR3 has 11 amino acids. Trimming pared 7 bases from V and 8 bases from J, leaving 8 bases between. The CDR3, as DNA: TGTGCCAGCAACGGGGGTGGGGAGCTGTTTTTT. Its translation: CASNGGGELFF.

The V and J genes are TRBV11-2 and TRBJ2-7, with 7 bases identical to TRBD1. Germline-derived CDR1 and CDR2 are SGHAT and FQNNGV. The V gene end was trimmed by 2 bases and the J gene end by 7 bases; junction bases not matched to a gene: 8. The CDR3 contains 14 residues. Here the CDR3 DNA reads TGTGCCAGCAGCTTACCGGACAGGTTGGGGGAGCAGTACTTC. Translating gives CASSLPDRLGEQYF. Based on the CDR3 plus reference TRBV11-2 and TRBJ2-7, the full variable domain is EAGVAQSPRYKIIEKRQSVAFWCNPISGHATLYWYQQILGQGPKLLIQFQNNGVVDDSQLPKDRFSAERLKGVDSTLKIQPAKLEDSAVYLCASSLPDRLGEQYFGPGTRLTVT.

The chain combines TRBV2 with TRBJ1-3, with 7 positions matching TRBD1. With V trimmed by 8 bases and J by 8 bases, 9 bases remained unmatched. The germline V gene encodes CDR1 SNHLY and CDR2 FYNNEI. This CDR3 has 13 amino acids. CDR3 sequence (DNA): TGTGCCAGCTCAGAAGGGGGCAGGGACACCATATATTTT. Residues: CASSEGGRDTIYF.

This chain joins TRBV3-1 (or the pseudogene TRBV3-2) and TRBJ1-2, with 7 bases that match TRBD1. Germline-derived CDR1 and CDR2 are LGHDT and YNNKEL (reference sequence). Trimming at V came to 2 bases and at J to 8 bases, leaving 2 bases not matched to a gene. The CDR3 spans 12 residues. The chain's CDR3 is CASSQRGPGYTF. The CDR3 coding sequence is TGTGCCAGCAGCCAAAGGGGGCCAGGCTACACCTTC.

The rearrangement uses TRBV5-1 and TRBJ2-3, with TRBD1 matching 9 bases. J was trimmed by 2 bases and V by 4 bases; bases with no gene match: 5. Per the germline V gene, CDR1 is SGHRS and CDR2 is YFSETQ. The CDR3 runs to 15 residues. The CDR3 loop is CASSLDRGYTDTQYF. The CDR3 DNA reads as TGCGCCAGCAGCCTAGACAGGGGGTACACAGATACGCAGTATTTT.

V and J are TRBV5-1 and TRBJ1-6; D unclear. The CDR3 is made up of 14 amino acids. CDR1 and CDR2 from the germline V gene are SGHRS and YFSETQ. The V end was cut by 0 bases, the J end by 6 bases, with 7 bases between. CDR3 sequence: CASSLANSNSPLHF. CDR3 sequence (DNA): TGCGCCAGCAGCTTGGCGAACAGTAATTCACCCCTCCACTTT.

J is TRBJ2-1 and V is TRBV14, with no clear D. The germline CDR1 and CDR2 sequences are SGHDN and FVKESK. V lost 1 base to trimming and J lost 0 bases, with 4 bases between them. There are 14 residues in the CDR3. CDR3 in amino acids: CASSQARSYNEQFF. DNA for the CDR3: TGTGCCAGCAGCCAAGCGCGCTCCTACAATGAGCAGTTCTTC.

The chain links TRBV6-6 to TRBJ1-1; TRBD1 agrees at 9 bases. Looked up from germline, CDR1 is MNHNY and CDR2 is SVGAGI (reference sequence). The CDR3 is made up of 14 amino acids. V shed 6 bases and J 3 bases; nucleotides not matched to a gene: 5. The CDR3 nucleotides read TGTGCCAGCAGACAGGGGGCTGGGGACACTGAAGCTTTCTTT. Protein sequence: CASRQGAGDTEAFF.

The chain links TRBV6-5 to TRBJ2-5; D perhaps matches TRBD2 (5 bases). CDR3 length: 15 residues. V was cut by 5 bases and J by 4 bases, with 17 bases left in between. Looked up from germline, CDR1 is MNHEY and CDR2 is SVGAGI. The CDR3 DNA reads TGTGCCAGCAGTCCGGAAGGACTCCCGGCAGAGACCCAGTACTTC. The encoded protein is CASSPEGLPAETQYF.

The chain is built from TRBV7-9 and TRBJ2-7; the D is unclear. The CDR3 extends over 13 amino acids. Germline V gene sequence: CDR1 SEHNR, CDR2 FQNEAQ (reference sequence). With 3 bases removed from V and 0 bases from J, the gap between germline ends came to 6 bases. CDR3 bases: TGTGCCAGCAGCTTCCCGAGCTCCTACGAGCAGTACTTC. It translates to CASSFPSSYEQYF.

The V and J genes are TRBV5-6 and TRBJ1-1; TRBD1 is a possible D gene (6 bases). V dropped 4 bases and J dropped 4 bases, with 11 bases sitting between them. Germline CDR1 is SGHDT and CDR2 is YYEEEE. This CDR3 contains 13 residues. CDR3 amino acids: CASSPGVGTEAFF. Here the CDR3 DNA reads TGTGCCAGCAGCCCAGGGGTGGGCACTGAAGCTTTCTTT.

V gene TRBV10-3 combines with J gene TRBJ1-5; the D gene is possibly TRBD1 (6 bases). V shed 10 bases and J shed 7 bases, with 29 bases lying between them. CDR3 size: 17 residues. CDR1 and CDR2 from the germline V gene are ENHRY and SYGVKD. CDR3 sequence (DNA): TGTGCCACCAGAGCAGGGGCGAGGGTCACGTTCAACCAGCCCCAGCATTTT. Encoded protein: CATRAGARVTFNQPQHF.

This clone was observed a single time. V gene TRBV19 combines with J gene TRBJ1-4, with D possibly being TRBD1 (6 bases). Trimming took 9 bases from V and 7 from J, leaving 15 bases between them. Germline assignment: CDR1 LNHDA and CDR2 SQIVND (reference sequence). The CDR3 contains 13 residues. CDR3 in amino acids: CASRQDTVEKLFF. As DNA, the CDR3 is TGTGCCAGCAGACAGGATACGGTTGAAAAACTGTTTTTT.

The chain combines TRBV7-2 with TRBJ1-4; no firm D call. The CDR3 is 16 amino acids. The germline CDR1 and CDR2 sequences are SGHTA and FQGNSA. Between the trimmed V and J ends, which lost 5 bases and 0 bases, there was a span of 13 bases. The CDR3 DNA is TGTGCCAGCAGCGTGAGAGCTACTACAACTAATGAAAAACTGTTTTTT. Amino acids: CASSVRATTTNEKLFF.

J is TRBJ1-2 and V is TRBV12-3 or TRBV12-4; TRBD1 aligns across 9 bases. The CDR3 has 13 residues. With V trimmed by 6 bases and J by 8 bases, 7 bases remained unmatched. The CDR3 sequence is CASSPTGGRGYTF. As DNA, the CDR3 is TGTGCCAGCAGCCCTACAGGGGGCCGCGGCTACACCTTC.

The chain recombines TRBV5-6 with TRBJ1-6; a weak D match, TRBD1 (5 bases). Looked up from germline, CDR1 is SGHDT and CDR2 is YYEEEE. The CDR3 loop spans 12 amino acids. V was trimmed by 5 bases and J by 12 bases, leaving 12 bases between them. CDR3 loop: CASRRSQGPLHF. The DNA for the CDR3 is TGTGCCAGCAGGCGATCCCAGGGACCCCTCCACTTT.

The rearrangement links TRBV3-1 (or the pseudogene TRBV3-2) to TRBJ1-5; TRBD1 agrees at 7 bases. The germline V gene encodes CDR1 LGHDT and CDR2 YNNKEL (reference sequence). There are 15 residues in the CDR3. The V segment lost 1 base and the J segment 6 bases; nucleotides outside the gene matches: 6. CDR3 sequence (DNA): TGTGCCAGCAGCCAAGGGCCCCAGGGGGGTCAGCCCCAGCATTTT. It encodes CASSQGPQGGQPQHF.

This clone was counted between two and nine times. The CDR3 coding sequence is TGTGCCAGCAGCTTAGTCCGCTCCTACGAGCAGTACTTC. Residues: CASSLVRSYEQYF. V gene TRBV7-9 combines with J gene TRBJ2-7; no firm D call. Trimming shortened V by 1 base and J by 0 bases, and 4 bases separated the two germline ends. Germline V CDR1 and CDR2: SEHNR, FQNEAQ (reference sequence). This CDR3 spans 13 amino acids.

This clone was recorded once. The chain recombines TRBV2 with TRBJ2-7; weak D call: TRBD2 (6 bases). Germline V gene data show CDR1 as SNHLY and CDR2 as FYNNEI. This CDR3 is built from 12 residues. The V gene lost 8 bases and the J gene lost 2 bases, with 10 bases spanning the gap. The DNA of the CDR3 is TGTGCCAGCGCAGGGAGGACCTACGAGCAGTACTTC. Residues: CASAGRTYEQYF.

This chain uses TRBV11-2 with TRBJ1-3; unclear D gene. Trimming removed 4 bases at V and 0 bases at J, with 10 bases between. Germline CDR1 SGHAT, CDR2 FQNNGV. The CDR3 is 15 residues long. In DNA form, the CDR3 reads TGTGCCAGCAGCTCCCAACTCCTCTCTGGAAACACCATATATTTT. Amino acid sequence: CASSSQLLSGNTIYF.

The rearrangement joins TRBV2 to TRBJ1-2; TRBD1 matches 7 bases. CDR1 SNHLY and CDR2 FYNNEI come from the germline V gene. This CDR3 is built from 14 residues. J gave up 6 bases and V 5 bases, and 9 bases lay outside the gene matches. CDR3 sequence: CASSQDDRVDGYTF. DNA for the CDR3: TGTGCCAGCAGTCAGGACGACAGGGTTGATGGCTACACCTTC.